This T cell receptor (beta chain) appears in the sequencing data of a study of CD8 T cells in Susac syndrome (dated by TCRdb to the late 2010s). A note on the overall study: Of the Susac syndrome patients who were sequenced, eight were in clinical remission while six had clinically active disease. Whether CD8+ T cell activation and differentiation in Susac syndrome was antigen driven was tested using repertoire sequencing. At the time of blood withdrawal, Susac syndrome patients were either therapy-naive, taking corticosteroids (with some also receiving IVIg), or on IVIg alone. Study-level results and caveats: In patients with Susac syndrome, the CD4+ T cell repertoire showed no detectable clonal expansion. The study acknowledged that relatively few individuals were included in the TCR sequencing and HLA analysis.

Details on this clonotype: The clone's antigen remains unknown. The record has no base qualities; no much larger clone is one base away.

Peripheral blood CD8+ and CD4+ T cells from healthy donors, Susac syndrome patients and multiple sclerosis patients were profiled using high-throughput TCR beta sequencing. Recently defined diagnostic criteria for definite or probable disease were met by the Susac syndrome patients. CD8+ TEMRA cells were enriched by FACS, while bulk CD8+ and CD4+ T cells were purified by magnetic negative isolation. Blood was drawn into EDTA tubes, processed within 24 hours, and PBMCs were isolated by density gradient centrifugation. PBMCs intended for TCR sequencing were cryopreserved in liquid nitrogen and were subsequently thawed in a 37 degrees C water bath. A purity of at least 90% was achieved for sorted or isolated CD4+, CD8+ and CD8+ TEMRA cells. RNA was extracted using the RNeasy kit, and about 0.45 to 1 ug of the RNA was reverse transcribed with random hexamers. The immunoSEQ multiplex PCR assay, covering 54 Vbeta and 13 Jbeta segments, was used to amplify TCR beta CDR3 regions. To correct PCR amplification bias, a synthetic template baseline was used for both primer optimization and computational correction. Concerning the study's data processing: Reads were assigned to V, D and J genes according to IMGT and analyzed in immunoSEQ Analyzer, with only productive sequences retained. To calculate clonality, Shannon entropy was normalized by log2 of the number of productive unique sequences and then subtracted from one. Public and private clones were assessed among the 100 most prevalent clones of each patient and control. Susac-specific clones were defined as absent from healthy and MS cohorts, about 1,100 published viral clones and other ImmuneACCESS disease sequences. The public reads were reprocessed in TCRdb via fastp at Q25 and MiXCR, keeping in-frame beta chains. Rows with a matching CDR3 protein are joined into one entry that keeps the most common DNA and genes. Here the V and J calls rest on TCRdb's processing, not on the authors' analysis. The sample table lists about 200,000 distinct CDR3 sequences, roughly 90% of them with a count of one. The ten biggest clones cover 0.085% to 0.1% of the sample.

This sequence originates from a human donor with Susac syndrome. The sample taken for sequencing was CD4+ T cells from PBMCs.

The CDR3 here reads CASSSDLGGYGYTF. Here is the DNA: TGCGCCAGCAGCTCCGATTTAGGAGGATATGGCTACACCTTC. Recombination joined TRBV5-1 with TRBJ1-2; the D gene is unclear. Based on the germline V gene, the CDR1 and CDR2 sequences are SGHRS and YFSETQ. The CDR3 sequence holds 14 residues, the cysteine and phenylalanine included. CDR3 DNA is the only sequence kept; it has 42 bases, read in frame from the first base. V is cut by 3 bases and J by 5 bases, and the space between the germline ends is 14 bases.